One and the same sample provided the 31 T cell receptor beta chains below, sequenced in a study of OX40 agonist ivuxolimab in advanced cancers. Profiled with immunoSEQ multiplex PCR; TCRdb holds only in-frame clones, not every one. This sample has over 55,000 clones, with roughly 80% found just once. The source was CD4+ or CD8+ T cells sorted from blood, collected in a trial of the OX40 agonist ivuxolimab. Source of these receptors: an adult with an advanced solid tumor such as melanoma, head and neck, liver or kidney cancer.

V and J are TRBV2 and TRBJ2-1; 9 nucleotides match TRBD2. The germline V gene has CDR1 SNHLY and CDR2 FYNNEI. This CDR3 is built from 15 residues. The ends lost 7 bases at V and 7 bases at J; junction bases unmatched: 11. This chain's CDR3 is CASKVGGAGGNEQFF. The CDR3 DNA reads as TGTGCCAGCAAGGTCGGGGGAGCGGGAGGTAATGAGCAGTTCTTC.

The rearrangement uses TRBV4-3 and TRBJ2-5, with D perhaps matching TRBD1 or TRBD2 (5 bases each). Trimming removed 1 base at V and 2 bases at J, with 11 bases between. The CDR3 has 15 amino acids. Germline V gene sequence: CDR1 LGHNA, CDR2 YSLEER. CDR3 protein: CASSQVGTRQETQYF. CDR3 sequence (DNA): TGCGCCAGCAGCCAAGTCGGGACCAGACAAGAGACCCAGTACTTC.

This clone was observed at least ten times. The chain combines TRBV7-2 with TRBJ2-2; D remains unclear. The CDR3 is 13 residues long. Germline CDR1 is SGHTA and CDR2 is FQGNSA. The CDR3 DNA follows: TGTGCTATGGAGTATACGAACACCGGGGAGCTGTTTTTT. As protein: CAMEYTNTGELFF.

The chain combines TRBV18 with TRBJ2-5; D gene uncertain. Germline V gene sequence: CDR1 KGHSH, CDR2 LQKENI. The length of the CDR3 is 16 residues. V was trimmed by 3 bases and J by 0 bases, leaving 14 bases between them. The CDR3, as DNA: TGTGCCAGCTCACCCTTCACCTCACCCAACCAAGAGACCCAGTACTTC. Protein sequence: CASSPFTSPNQETQYF.

The chain has TRBV9 and TRBJ1-1; 8 nucleotides align to TRBD1. The CDR3 consists of 15 residues. The germline V gene encodes CDR1 SGDLS and CDR2 YYNGEE. V lost 0 bases to trimming and J lost 5 bases; unmatched junction nucleotides: 6. The CDR3 region is CASSVEPDRVTEAFF. The CDR3, as DNA: TGTGCCAGCAGCGTAGAACCGGACAGGGTAACTGAAGCTTTCTTT.

The chain has TRBV5-4 and TRBJ1-4; D is unresolved. Deletions cut 4 bases from V and 6 bases from J, with 19 bases between. The CDR3 loop spans 16 amino acids. Germline V gene sequence: CDR1 SGHNT, CDR2 YYREEE (reference sequence). CDR3 coding DNA: TGTGCCAGCAGCCAAGACCCCGGACTACGTGATGAAAAACTGTTTTTT. Its translation is CASSQDPGLRDEKLFF. Complete variable domain (other parts from reference TRBV5-4 and TRBJ1-4): ETGVTQSPTHLIKTRGQQVTLRCSSQSGHNTVSWYQQALGQGPQFIFQYYREEENGRGNFPPRFSGLQFPNYSSELNVNALELDDSALYLCASSQDPGLRDEKLFFGSGTQLSVL.

This clone was seen more than once but under ten times. This chain connects TRBV19 to TRBJ2-5; the D gene is possibly TRBD1 (5 bases). CDR1 and CDR2 (germline): LNHDA, SQIVND (reference sequence). V gave up 5 bases and J gave up 4 bases, with 11 bases separating them. The CDR3 extends over 13 amino acids. The CDR3 reads CASSQGVPETQYF. The CDR3 DNA is TGTGCCAGTAGTCAAGGGGTCCCAGAGACCCAGTACTTC. Full variable domain (remainder filled in from reference TRBV19 and TRBJ2-5): DGGITQSPKYLFRKEGQNVTLSCEQNLNHDAMYWYRQDPGQGLRLIYYSQIVNDFQKGDIAEGYSVSREKKESFPLTVTSAQKNPTAFYLCASSQGVPETQYFGPGTRLLVL.

V and J are TRBV5-1 and TRBJ1-1; possibly TRBD1 for D (6 bases). Trimming took off 5 bases at V and 2 bases at J, with 19 bases between the two ends. CDR3 size: 16 residues. The germline gives CDR1 SGHRS, CDR2 YFSETQ. DNA of the CDR3: TGCGCCAGCAGACGGGGGACGGGGGCCCCCAACACTGAAGCTTTCTTT. It is translated as CASRRGTGAPNTEAFF.

The chain is built from TRBV19 and TRBJ2-6; TRBD1 matches at 8 bases. J lost 2 bases, V lost 2 bases, and 2 bases had no gene match. This CDR3 contains 16 residues. CDR1 is LNHDA, CDR2 SQIVND, per germline (reference sequence). CDR3 in amino acids: CASSIPGGAGANVLTF. DNA for the CDR3: TGTGCCAGTAGTATACCAGGGGGCGCTGGGGCCAACGTCCTGACTTTC.

The chain joins TRBV18 to TRBJ2-7; D is tentatively TRBD1 or TRBD2 (5 bases each). V lost 0 bases and J lost 0, with 12 bases in between. The V gene's germline CDR1 is KGHSH and CDR2 LQKENI. The CDR3 runs to 16 residues. For the CDR3, the DNA is TGTGCCAGCTCACCACCGTTTGGGGGTAGCTCCTACGAGCAGTACTTC. This gives the protein CASSPPFGGSSYEQYF.

The chain carries TRBV7-2 and TRBJ1-3, with 8 bases aligning to TRBD1. CDR3 length: 17 residues. Per germline, CDR1 SGHTA and CDR2 FQGNSA. With 2 bases clipped from V and 1 base from J, the junction kept 7 bases outside the gene matches. CDR3 sequence (DNA): TGTGCCAGCAGCTTATTCGCAGGGGGCAGATCTGGAAACACCATATATTTT. Amino acid sequence: CASSLFAGGRSGNTIYF. The complete variable domain, with remaining parts taken from reference TRBV7-2 and TRBJ1-3, reads GAGVSQSPSNKVTEKGKDVELRCDPISGHTALYWYRQSLGQGLEFLIYFQGNSAPDKSGLPSDRFSAERTGGSVSTLTIQRTQQEDSAVYLCASSLFAGGRSGNTIYFGEGSWLTVV.

CDR3 sequence: CASSLGGTATGELFF. CDR3 in DNA: TGCGCCAGCAGCTTGGGAGGGACAGCTACCGGGGAGCTGTTTTTT. The V call is TRBV5-1, the J call TRBJ2-2; 7 nucleotides line up with TRBD1. The CDR3 is made up of 15 amino acids. The J segment lost 5 bases and the V segment lost 0 bases, leaving 4 bases of the junction unmatched. CDR1 and CDR2 (germline): SGHRS, YFSETQ.

The chain couples TRBV9 to TRBJ1-5; unclear D gene. This CDR3 contains 14 residues. V lost 1 base and J lost 2, with 7 bases in between. Germline CDR1 reads SGDLS; CDR2 reads YYNGEE. The CDR3 DNA is TGTGCCAGCAGCGTAAATTCGGGCAATCAGCCCCAGCATTTT. Amino acid sequence: CASSVNSGNQPQHF.

This sequence joins TRBV7-2 and TRBJ2-7; either TRBD1 or TRBD2 may fit D (5 bases each). This CDR3 region has 15 residues. CDR1 and CDR2 (germline): SGHTA, FQGNSA. V gave up 5 bases and J gave up 4 bases, with 18 bases separating them. The CDR3 DNA is TGTGCCAGCAGCCTGGGGACGGTGGCTATGTACGAGCAGTACTTC. It encodes CASSLGTVAMYEQYF.

This clone has more than one count but fewer than ten. This chain joins TRBV4-1 and TRBJ2-3; 7 bases match TRBD2. CDR3 length: 17 amino acids. Germline-derived CDR1 and CDR2 are MGHRA and YSYEKL. Unmatched junction bases numbered 13, after V lost 2 bases and J lost 5 bases. The CDR3 region has the DNA TGCGCCAGCAGCCAATTAACGGGGAGGGAGAGAGGAGATACGCAGTATTTT. Residues: CASSQLTGRERGDTQYF.

This clone was counted once. The rearrangement joins TRBV4-1 to TRBJ1-1, with unresolved D. CDR1 and CDR2 (germline): MGHRA, YSYEKL. Trimming stripped 3 bases from V and 4 bases from J, with 15 bases between. The CDR3 contains 15 residues. The CDR3 spells CASSHLGGVGTEAFF. In DNA form, the CDR3 reads TGCGCCAGCAGCCACCTTGGCGGGGTTGGCACTGAAGCTTTCTTT.

The chain combines TRBV14 with TRBJ2-2; the match to TRBD1 covers 8 bases. CDR1 is SGHDN, CDR2 FVKESK, per germline. After removal of 4 bases from V and 1 base from J, the junction contained 8 bases not matched to a gene. The CDR3 loop spans 17 amino acids. The CDR3 nucleotides read TGTGCCAGCAGCCCAATCAGGGGGCTAGGGAACACCGGGGAGCTGTTTTTT. Translating gives CASSPIRGLGNTGELFF. The variable domain in full, with the rest retrieved from reference TRBV14 and TRBJ2-2, is EAGVTQFPSHSVIEKGQTVTLRCDPISGHDNLYWYRRVMGKEIKFLLHFVKESKQDESGMPNNRFLAERTGGTYSTLKVQPAELEDSGVYFCASSPIRGLGNTGELFFGEGSRLTVL.

This clone was counted between two and nine times. V is TRBV7-2 and J is TRBJ2-7; 10 positions agree with TRBD2. This CDR3 has 15 amino acids. Trimming at V came to 5 bases and at J to 0 bases, leaving 4 bases not matched to a gene. Germline V lookup: CDR1 SGHTA, CDR2 FQGNSA. In DNA, the CDR3 is TGTGCCAGCAGCGTGGGACTAGCGAGCTCCTACGAGCAGTACTTC. As protein: CASSVGLASSYEQYF.

This sequence joins TRBV5-1 and TRBJ2-7, with D tentatively TRBD2 (6 bases). V shed 4 bases and J shed 1 base, with 12 bases lying between them. There are 14 residues in the CDR3. CDR1 and CDR2 (germline): SGHRS, YFSETQ. The chain's CDR3 is CASSPDGTSYEQYV. CDR3 sequence (DNA): TGCGCCAGCAGCCCCGATGGGACTTCCTACGAGCAGTACGTC.

J is TRBJ2-2 and V is TRBV6-1; no clear D. With 4 bases removed from V and 3 bases from J, the gap between germline ends came to 9 bases. This CDR3 has 14 amino acids. CDR1 MNHNS and CDR2 SASEGT come from the germline V gene. The CDR3 region is CASSVSAYTGELFF. The CDR3 DNA sequence: TGTGCCAGCAGTGTATCTGCCTACACCGGGGAGCTGTTTTTT.

This clone was seen once. V and J are TRBV9 and TRBJ2-2; D is possibly TRBD1 (6 bases). There are 14 residues in the CDR3. Germline loops: CDR1 SGDLS, CDR2 YYNGEE. Trimming pared 3 bases from V and 7 bases from J, leaving 13 bases between. CDR3 sequence (DNA): TGTGCCAGCAGCGAGGGAACAGGGATCGGGGAGCTGTTTTTT. It specifies CASSEGTGIGELFF.

The chain links TRBV4-2 to TRBJ1-5; D is undetermined. V shed 1 base and J shed 5 bases, with 12 bases lying between them. Germline V gene data show CDR1 as LGHNA and CDR2 as YNFKEQ. There are 15 residues in the CDR3. CDR3 amino acids: CASSQGVGRDQPQHF. CDR3 DNA sequence: TGTGCCAGCAGCCAAGGAGTGGGGAGAGATCAGCCCCAGCATTTT.

The chain carries TRBV5-4 and TRBJ2-2; 8 bases line up with TRBD1. The CDR3 loop spans 15 amino acids. After removal of 3 bases from V and 4 bases from J, the junction contained 5 bases not matched to a gene. Germline values: CDR1 SGHNT, CDR2 YYREEE (reference sequence). CDR3 sequence reads: CASSSGTGGTGELFF. CDR3 nucleotides: TGTGCCAGCAGCTCCGGTACAGGGGGCACCGGGGAGCTGTTTTTT.

This chain links TRBV18 with TRBJ2-5; TRBD2 might be the D (6 bases). Germline V gene data show CDR1 as KGHSH and CDR2 as LQKENI. This CDR3 is 16 amino acids long. V was cut by 3 bases and J by 5 bases, with 19 bases left in between. CDR3 nucleotides: TGTGCCAGCTCACCGGCGGGAATGCTTATGGGGGAGACCCAGTACTTC. This translates into CASSPAGMLMGETQYF.

This chain connects TRBV6-6 to TRBJ1-6; 7 bases line up with TRBD1. Germline assignment: CDR1 MNHNY and CDR2 SVGAGI (reference sequence). V dropped 7 bases and J dropped 8; count of bases not matched to a gene: 8. CDR3 size: 14 residues. CDR3 loop: CASTRDSQYSPLHF. The CDR3 DNA is TGTGCCAGCACCCGGGACAGCCAATATTCACCCCTCCACTTT.

The V gene is TRBV2, the J gene TRBJ1-2; the match to TRBD1 covers 10 bases. The germline V gene encodes CDR1 SNHLY and CDR2 FYNNEI. The CDR3 runs 14 residues. With 5 bases clipped from V and 10 bases from J, the junction kept 10 bases outside the gene matches. In DNA form, the CDR3 reads TGTGCCAGCAGTAACTCGGGACAGGGGACACTCTACACCTTC. It encodes CASSNSGQGTLYTF.

This chain uses TRBV6-1 with TRBJ2-7; D is uncertain. Trimming removed 3 bases from V and 0 bases from J, with 9 bases in between. The CDR3 consists of 14 residues. CDR1 and CDR2 from the germline V gene are MNHNS and SASEGT. CDR3 amino acids: CASSDVMVSYEQYF. The CDR3 region has the DNA TGTGCCAGCAGTGATGTTATGGTCTCCTACGAGCAGTACTTC.

V usage is TRBV19 and J usage is TRBJ1-5, with D hard to call. Germline V gene sequence: CDR1 LNHDA, CDR2 SQIVND (reference sequence). CDR3 length equals 12 residues. V dropped 8 bases and J dropped 4 bases, with 9 bases sitting between them. The CDR3 is CASARRNQPQHF. DNA of the CDR3: TGTGCCAGTGCCAGGAGGAATCAGCCCCAGCATTTT.

The chain has TRBV5-1 and TRBJ1-1; the D gene is possibly TRBD1 (5 bases). The CDR3 totals 14 residues. Trimming removed 4 bases from V and 1 base from J, with 11 bases in between. Germline-derived CDR1 and CDR2 are SGHRS and YFSETQ. CDR3 bases: TGCGCCAGCAGCGGACTTACAGGGAACACTGAAGCTTTCTTT. It yields the protein CASSGLTGNTEAFF. Supplemented by reference TRBV5-1 and TRBJ1-1, the full variable domain reads KAGVTQTPRYLIKTRGQQVTLSCSPISGHRSVSWYQQTPGQGLQFLFEYFSETQRNKGNFPGRFSGRQFSNSRSEMNVSTLELGDSALYLCASSGLTGNTEAFFGQGTRLTVV.

The chain has TRBV7-2 and TRBJ2-3, with a tentative D call TRBD1 (6 bases). The CDR3 covers 13 residues. The V end lost 3 bases, the J end lost 4 bases, and 8 bases lay between the germline ends. CDR1 is SGHTA, CDR2 FQGNSA, per germline. The CDR3 loop reads CASSLWTADTQYF. The DNA for the CDR3 is TGTGCCAGCAGCTTGTGGACAGCAGATACGCAGTATTTT. The whole variable domain, filled in from reference TRBV7-2 and TRBJ2-3, reads GAGVSQSPSNKVTEKGKDVELRCDPISGHTALYWYRQSLGQGLEFLIYFQGNSAPDKSGLPSDRFSAERTGGSVSTLTIQRTQQEDSAVYLCASSLWTADTQYFGPGTRLTVL.

The chain is built from TRBV4-1 and TRBJ2-1; D possibly corresponds to TRBD2 (6 bases). The germline V gene has CDR1 MGHRA and CDR2 YSYEKL. The CDR3 loop spans 16 amino acids. Trimming left V 2 bases short and J 9 bases short, with 20 bases between. Here the CDR3 DNA reads TGCGCCAGCAGCCAACGACTAGGAAGGGCCCCCGGTGAGCAGTTCTTC. This translates into CASSQRLGRAPGEQFF.